The entry that follows covers one T cell receptor (beta chain) sequence. Repertoires were generated with immunoSEQ multiplex PCR, while TCRdb's copy carries only in-frame clones and drops some. This sample carries around 100,000 clones, around 92% of them seen once, and the ten largest clones take about 1.9%. The data originate from a study of T cell changes during pregnancy in multiple sclerosis. With 6 bases removed from V and 5 bases from J, the gap between germline ends came to 11 bases. The CDR3 runs 13 residues. Per germline, CDR1 LNHDA and CDR2 SQIVND (reference sequence). This sequence joins TRBV19 and TRBJ2-1, with a possible D match to TRBD1 (6 bases). The TCR comes from a female donor with multiple sclerosis, enrolled in a pregnancy study. This specimen was peripheral blood, taken after pregnancy. CDR3 DNA: TGTGCCAGTAGCAGGGGTAATAACAATGAGCAGTTCTTC. This sequence encodes CASSRGNNNEQFF.